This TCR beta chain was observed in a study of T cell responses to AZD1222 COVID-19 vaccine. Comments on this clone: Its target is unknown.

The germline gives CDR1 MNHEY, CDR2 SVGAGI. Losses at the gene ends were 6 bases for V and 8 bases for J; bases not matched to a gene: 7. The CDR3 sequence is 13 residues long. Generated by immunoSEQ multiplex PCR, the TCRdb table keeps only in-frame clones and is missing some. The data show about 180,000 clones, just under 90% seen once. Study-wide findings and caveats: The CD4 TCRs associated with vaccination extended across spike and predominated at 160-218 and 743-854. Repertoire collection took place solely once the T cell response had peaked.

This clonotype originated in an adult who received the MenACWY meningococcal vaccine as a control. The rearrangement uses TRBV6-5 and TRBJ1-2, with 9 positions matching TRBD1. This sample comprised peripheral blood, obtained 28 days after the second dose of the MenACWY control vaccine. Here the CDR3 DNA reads TGTGCCAGCAGCTCCGGGACAGGGTTCGGCTACACCTTC. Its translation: CASSSGTGFGYTF.